The source of this TCR beta chain is a study of esophageal squamous cell carcinoma under preoperative chemotherapy. Study-level information: Both tumor-infiltrating lymphocytes and peripheral blood T cells had their TCR repertoires profiled. Whole-study findings and limits: Clonal contraction, more than amplification, hit abundant clones after paclitaxel-nedaplatin.

The CDR3 consists of 13 residues. The germline V gene encodes CDR1 MNHNS and CDR2 SASEGT. Note on this clonotype: Its target is unknown.

Each CDR3 protein is one row after TCRdb ran MiXCR on the PCR reads. This table has roughly 30,000 distinct CDR3 sequences, about half appearing once. Time point here: before preoperative PTX-NDP chemotherapy. This sample was taken from a patient given preoperative chemotherapy. This TCR was sampled from a human donor with esophageal squamous cell carcinoma. The donor label of this sample is uncertain. The rearrangement joins TRBV6-1 to TRBJ2-5; maybe TRBD1 (6 bases). Matching the DNA end better, TRBJ2-7 makes the J call doubtful. The CDR3 coding sequence is TGTGCCAGCAGGCCGACAGGCTCCTACGAGCAGTACTTC. Encoded protein: CASRPTGSYEQYF.